This TCR beta chain is drawn from a study of blood T cell repertoires in COVID-19 (dated by TCRdb to 2018 to 2021). Some background on the complete study: Samples from collaborators originated in the United States, Italy and Spain and spanned both the acute and convalescent phases of COVID-19. The material from the prospective study consisted of cDNA or gDNA derived from T cells, B-cell-depleted T cells, or PBMCs. Deeply sampled blood TCRbeta repertoires from subjects exposed to, actively infected with, or recovered from COVID-19 were included in the dataset. A freely available public database, intended as a resource for researchers studying the immune response to SARS-CoV-2, is where the repertoires were released. The samples were drawn from the first 160 participants of the ongoing ImmuneRACE study and from over 950 subjects provided by 6 global collaborators. The sample metadata nearly always contained a de-identified subject ID, COVID-19 status, age in years and sex. Where available, HLA class I and class II types were obtained from metadata supplied by the sample provider rather than from assay-based typing.

Overall results and qualifications from the work: The amount of clinical and demographic metadata varied by source and participant and was provided uncurated.

Whole blood was collected in K2EDTA tubes by collaborating institutions according to the institutions' own protocols. For TCRbeta analysis, collaborators shipped samples in one of three forms: frozen whole blood, isolated PBMCs, or DNA extracted from either of those sample types. As regards this clone: This clone's antigen is unknown. Per-base qualities were not stored, and no clone one base away is much larger.

V was cut back by 3 bases and J by 5 bases, leaving a gap of 13 bases between them. The germline V gene supplies CDR1 KGHSH and CDR2 LQKENI. The CDR3 contains 14 residues, cysteine and phenylalanine counted. The only DNA kept is the CDR3, 42 bases in frame from the first base. TCRbeta CDR3 regions were amplified from genomic DNA using the immunoSEQ Assay, a bias-controlled multiplex PCR. Per the source publication's procedure: The number of nucleated cells in each sample was estimated by amplification of reference gene primers within the assay. Sequence reads were collapsed and filtered to measure the absolute abundance of every unique TCRbeta CDR3 rearrangement. Productive Simpson clonality was computed per sample as the square root of Simpson's diversity index over productive rearrangements. Drawn from immuneACCESS, this table holds only the in-frame rearrangements with V and J called that TCRdb kept. Clones are partly lost; checked studies trace under half to an unresolved V gene and leave the rest unexplained. The D gene and trimming were derived from the DNA, and the V and J assignments and clone size from that table. This sample lists under 70,000 clones; 73% were detected once. The ten largest account for approximately 15% of the sample.

The chain was built from TRBV18 and TRBJ2-5; TRBD1 could be the D gene, as 5 bases match. Source material: peripheral blood. This clonotype was obtained from a woman in her 70s with acute or convalescent COVID-19. For the CDR3, the sequence is CASSPDSSGETQYF. Read as DNA, the sequence is TGTGCCAGCTCACCCGACAGTAGTGGCGAGACCCAGTACTTC.